This paragraph covers one T cell receptor beta chain sequence. The CDR3 length is 13 residues. V was pared by 5 bases and J by 12 bases, with 14 bases between. Germline CDR1 SGHVS, CDR2 FNYEAQ. The entry originates in a study of blood T cell repertoires in COVID-19. Only in-frame clones appear in the TCRdb table, and some are missing; sequencing was by immunoSEQ multiplex PCR. Found here are 150,000 to 200,000 clones, about 85% of them singletons; the top ten hold roughly 0.99%. Sequencing was carried out using peripheral blood. This chain connects TRBV7-6 to TRBJ1-6, with D possibly TRBD1 on 5 matching bases. The TCR originated in a man younger than 30 with acute or convalescent COVID-19. The CDR3 sequence: CASSPAGGRPLHF. In nucleotides, the CDR3 is TGTGCCAGCAGCCCGGCGGGGGGGAGACCCCTCCACTTT.